This T cell receptor beta chain comes out of a study of blood T cell repertoires in COVID-19. In the original analysis: By means of reference gene primer amplification, nucleated cell counts were estimated. The method was immunoSEQ multiplex PCR; TCRdb's version includes in-frame clones alone and lacks a portion of them. V and J calls plus clone size are reproduced from that table; the DNA served to infer D and trimming. The sample includes around 290,000 clones, more than 75% of them seen just once. CDR3 length equals 16 residues. The germline V gene encodes CDR1 KGHDR and CDR2 SFDVKD. With 5 bases removed from V and 6 bases from J, the gap between germline ends came to 20 bases.

The sample consisted of peripheral blood. The chain couples TRBV24-1 to TRBJ2-3, with D maybe TRBD1 (5 bases). This clonotype was sampled from a woman between 50 and 59 years old who had recovered from COVID-19. The CDR3 reads CATSAQGGVGRDTQYF. In nucleotides, the CDR3 is TGTGCCACCAGTGCTCAGGGTGGCGTGGGTAGGGATACGCAGTATTTT.